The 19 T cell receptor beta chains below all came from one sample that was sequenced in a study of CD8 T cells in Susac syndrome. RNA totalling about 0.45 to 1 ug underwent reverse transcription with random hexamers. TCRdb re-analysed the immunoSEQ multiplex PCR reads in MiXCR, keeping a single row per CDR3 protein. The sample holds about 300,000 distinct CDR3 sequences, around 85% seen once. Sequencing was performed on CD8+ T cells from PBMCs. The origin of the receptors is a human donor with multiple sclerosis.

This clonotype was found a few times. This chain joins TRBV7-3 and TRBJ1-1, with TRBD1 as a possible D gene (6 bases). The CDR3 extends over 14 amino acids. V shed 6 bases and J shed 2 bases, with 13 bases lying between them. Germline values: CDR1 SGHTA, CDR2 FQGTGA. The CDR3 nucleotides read TGTGCCAGCAGTTTGATAGGGGGAAACACTGAAGCTTTCTTT. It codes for CASSLIGGNTEAFF. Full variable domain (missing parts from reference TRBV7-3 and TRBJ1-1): GAGVSQTPSNKVTEKGKYVELRCDPISGHTALYWYRQSLGQGPEFLIYFQGTGAADDSGLPNDRFFAVRPEGSVSTLKIQRTERGDSAVYLCASSLIGGNTEAFFGQGTRLTVV.

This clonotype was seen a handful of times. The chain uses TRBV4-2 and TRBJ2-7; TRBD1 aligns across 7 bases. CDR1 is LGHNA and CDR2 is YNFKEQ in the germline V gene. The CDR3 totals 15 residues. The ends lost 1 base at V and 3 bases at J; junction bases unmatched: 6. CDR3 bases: TGTGCCAGCAGCCAAGGGGACAGCAATTACTACGAGCAGTACTTC. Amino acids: CASSQGDSNYYEQYF.

CDR3: CASSGWNNEQFF. DNA of the CDR3: TGTGCCAGCAGTGGGTGGAACAATGAGCAGTTCTTC. The chain has TRBV5-4 and TRBJ2-1; no firm D call. The CDR3 is made up of 12 amino acids. CDR1 and CDR2 from the germline V gene are SGHNT and YYREEE (reference sequence). The V gene lost 5 bases and the J gene lost 5 bases, with 8 bases spanning the gap. The whole variable domain, remainder taken from reference TRBV5-4 and TRBJ2-1, is ETGVTQSPTHLIKTRGQQVTLRCSSQSGHNTVSWYQQALGQGPQFIFQYYREEENGRGNFPPRFSGLQFPNYSSELNVNALELDDSALYLCASSGWNNEQFFGPGTRLTVL.

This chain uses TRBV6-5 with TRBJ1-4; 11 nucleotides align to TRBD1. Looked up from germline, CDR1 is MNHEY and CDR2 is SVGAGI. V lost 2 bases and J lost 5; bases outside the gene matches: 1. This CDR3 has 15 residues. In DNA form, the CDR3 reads TGTGCCAGCAGTTACGGGACAGGGGGGAATGAAAAACTGTTTTTT. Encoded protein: CASSYGTGGNEKLFF.

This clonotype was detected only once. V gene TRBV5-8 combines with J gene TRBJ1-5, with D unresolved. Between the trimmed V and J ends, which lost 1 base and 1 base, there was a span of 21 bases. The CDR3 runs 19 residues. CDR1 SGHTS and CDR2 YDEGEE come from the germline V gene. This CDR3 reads CASSLLRGWRGMSNQPQHF. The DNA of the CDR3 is TGTGCCAGCAGCTTGTTGCGGGGTTGGCGGGGTATGAGCAATCAGCCCCAGCATTTT.

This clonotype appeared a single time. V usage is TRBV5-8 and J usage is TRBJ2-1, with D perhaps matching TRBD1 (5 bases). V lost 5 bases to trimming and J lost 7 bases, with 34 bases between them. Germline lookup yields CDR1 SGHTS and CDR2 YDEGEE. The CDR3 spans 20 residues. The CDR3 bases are TGTGCCAGCAGACAGGACCCGGGTGTCAGGGTACGGAAAGGGGTGAATGAGCAGTTCTTC. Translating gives CASRQDPGVRVRKGVNEQFF.

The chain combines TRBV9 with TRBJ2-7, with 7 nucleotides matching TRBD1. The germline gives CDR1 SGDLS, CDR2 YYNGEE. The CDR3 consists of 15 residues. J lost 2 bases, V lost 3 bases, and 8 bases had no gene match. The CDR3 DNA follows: TGTGCCAGCAGCGCGTGGACAGGCCATACCTACGAGCAGTACTTC. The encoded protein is CASSAWTGHTYEQYF.

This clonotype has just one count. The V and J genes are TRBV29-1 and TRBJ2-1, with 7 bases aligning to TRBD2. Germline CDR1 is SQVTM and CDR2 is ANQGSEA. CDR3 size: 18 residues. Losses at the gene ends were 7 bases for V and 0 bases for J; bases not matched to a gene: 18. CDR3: CSGKGGRVSLSSYNEQFF. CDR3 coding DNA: TGCAGCGGGAAGGGCGGGAGAGTCAGTTTGAGCTCCTACAATGAGCAGTTCTTC.

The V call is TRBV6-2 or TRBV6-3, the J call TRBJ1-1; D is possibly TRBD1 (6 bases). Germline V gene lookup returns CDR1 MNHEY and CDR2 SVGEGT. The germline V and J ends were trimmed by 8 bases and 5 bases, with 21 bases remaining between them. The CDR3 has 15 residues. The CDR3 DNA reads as TGTGCCAGCCAAAAGCCTACAGGGTTAAGGACTGAAGCTTTCTTT. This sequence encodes CASQKPTGLRTEAFF.

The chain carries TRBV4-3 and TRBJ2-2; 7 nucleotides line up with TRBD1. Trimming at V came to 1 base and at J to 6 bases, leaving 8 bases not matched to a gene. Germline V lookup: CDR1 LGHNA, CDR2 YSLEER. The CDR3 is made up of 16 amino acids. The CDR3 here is CASSQVLPGGPGELFF. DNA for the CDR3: TGCGCCAGCAGCCAAGTCCTTCCAGGGGGTCCCGGGGAGCTGTTTTTT.

CDR3 region: CAWSGRGVPNQPQHF. CDR3 DNA sequence: TGTGCCTGGAGTGGAAGGGGCGTCCCGAATCAGCCCCAGCATTTT. This chain connects TRBV30 to TRBJ1-5; perhaps TRBD1 as D (5 bases). Trimming pared 1 base from V and 4 bases from J, leaving 14 bases between. Per germline, CDR1 GTSNPN and CDR2 SVGIG (reference sequence). The CDR3 has 15 residues.

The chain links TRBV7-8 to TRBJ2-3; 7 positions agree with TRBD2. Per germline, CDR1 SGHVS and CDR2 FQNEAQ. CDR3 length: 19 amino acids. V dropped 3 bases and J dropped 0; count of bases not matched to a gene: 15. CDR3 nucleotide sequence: TGTGCCAGCAGCTTTAGCGGGCCGAGCATGGCTCCTAGCACAGATACGCAGTATTTT. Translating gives CASSFSGPSMAPSTDTQYF.

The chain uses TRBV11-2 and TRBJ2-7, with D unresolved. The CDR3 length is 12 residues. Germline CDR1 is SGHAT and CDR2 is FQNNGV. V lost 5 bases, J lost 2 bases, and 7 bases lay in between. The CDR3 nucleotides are TGTGCCAGCAGCGCTTTAGCCTACGAGCAGTACTTC. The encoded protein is CASSALAYEQYF.

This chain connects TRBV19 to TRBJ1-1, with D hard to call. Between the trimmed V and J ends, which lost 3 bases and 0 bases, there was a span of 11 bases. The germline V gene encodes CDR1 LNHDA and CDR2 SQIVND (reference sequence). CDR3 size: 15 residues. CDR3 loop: CASSMGWWMNTEAFF. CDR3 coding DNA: TGTGCCAGTAGTATGGGATGGTGGATGAACACTGAAGCTTTCTTT.

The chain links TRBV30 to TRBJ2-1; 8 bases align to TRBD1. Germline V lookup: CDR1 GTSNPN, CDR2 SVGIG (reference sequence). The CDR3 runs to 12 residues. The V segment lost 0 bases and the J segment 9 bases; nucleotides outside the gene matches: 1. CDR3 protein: CAWSVGTGEQFF. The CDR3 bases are TGTGCCTGGAGTGTCGGGACAGGTGAGCAGTTCTTC.

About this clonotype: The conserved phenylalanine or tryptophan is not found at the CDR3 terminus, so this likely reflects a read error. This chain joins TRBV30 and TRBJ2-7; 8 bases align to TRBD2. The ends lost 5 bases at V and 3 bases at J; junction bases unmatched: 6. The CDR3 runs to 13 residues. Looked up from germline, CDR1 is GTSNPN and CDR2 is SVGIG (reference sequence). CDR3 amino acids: CAWASGYGYEQYL. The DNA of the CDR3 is TGTGCCTGGGCTAGCGGGTATGGCTACGAGCAGTACCTC.

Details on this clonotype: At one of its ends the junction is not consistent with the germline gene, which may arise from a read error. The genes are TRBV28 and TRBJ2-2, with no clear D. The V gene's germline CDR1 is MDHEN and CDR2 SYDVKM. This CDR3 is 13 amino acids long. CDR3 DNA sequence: TGTGCCAGCAGCGCTGGCGCCGGGCCAGAGCTGGTTTTT. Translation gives CASSAGAGPELVF.

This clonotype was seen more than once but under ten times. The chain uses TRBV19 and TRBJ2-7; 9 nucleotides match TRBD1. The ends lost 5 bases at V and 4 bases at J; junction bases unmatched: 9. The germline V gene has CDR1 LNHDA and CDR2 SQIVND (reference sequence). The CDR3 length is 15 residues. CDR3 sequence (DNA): TGTGCCAGTAGTTCCCGTGGGGGACAGGGTTACGAGCAGTACTTC. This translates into CASSSRGGQGYEQYF.

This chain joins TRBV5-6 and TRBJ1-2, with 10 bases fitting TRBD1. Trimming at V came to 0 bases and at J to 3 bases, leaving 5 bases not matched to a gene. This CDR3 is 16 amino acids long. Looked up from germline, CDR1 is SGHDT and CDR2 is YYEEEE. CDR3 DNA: TGTGCCAGCAGCTTGGATTCGACAGGGGGCCACTATGGCTACACCTTC. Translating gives CASSLDSTGGHYGYTF.